This T cell receptor (beta chain) derives from a study of T cell repertoires in cytomegalovirus infection. Looking at the study overall: Selected CMV epitopes included recently identified HLA-C-restricted ones as well as well-studied HLA-B-restricted ones. Both a matching HLA type and CMV infection were indicated by public TCR beta signatures.

Each CDR3 protein is one row after TCRdb ran MiXCR on the reads. The sample consists of about a million distinct CDR3 sequences, less than 40% of them appearing once. V lost 0 bases and J 3 bases, leaving 9 bases between the germline ends. The germline CDR1 and CDR2 sequences are LNHNV and YYDKDF (reference sequence). This CDR3 has 14 residues. This clonotype was found a few times. What it binds is not known. The clonotype comes from a human donor in good health (CMV status not recorded). Some clones in this sample may be carry-over from other donors' samples. V usage is TRBV15 and J usage is TRBJ2-7, with a weak D call TRBD1 (5 bases). The sample consisted of cultured CD8+ T cells from PBMCs, taken from culture after CMV antigen stimulation. The CDR3 DNA follows: TGTGCCACCAGCAGAGATCTTGACAGCTACGAGCAGTACGTC. It is translated as CATSRDLDSYEQYV.